This T cell receptor (beta chain) was identified in a study of blood T cell repertoires in COVID-19. This CDR3 region has 14 residues. V was cut by 0 bases and J by 2 bases, with 8 bases left in between. Germline V gene sequence: CDR1 SGHRS, CDR2 YFSETQ. A word on this clone: Additional DNA sequences in this sample encode the identical CDR3.

Libraries were prepared by immunoSEQ multiplex PCR; TCRdb keeps only in-frame clonotypes and omits some of them. The repertoire has 250,000 or so clones, over 80% of them found once; the top ten carry just over 0.85%. The clonotype originates from a man aged 50-59 years who had been exposed to COVID-19. Input material: PBMCs or T cells enriched from blood (not recorded which). This chain joins TRBV5-1 and TRBJ1-1; tentative D call: TRBD1 (6 bases). The CDR3 DNA reads as TGCGCCAGCAGCTTGGAACAGGGAAACACTGAAGCTTTCTTT. This codes for CASSLEQGNTEAFF.